The 29 T cell receptor beta chains in this list originate from one sample, sequenced in a study of PD-1 blockade in classical Hodgkin lymphoma. The time point is: cycle 4 day 1 (C4D1), after 5 to 7 weeks of nivolumab. In every patient, relapse followed autologous stem cell transplantation, while exposure to brentuximab vedotin differed. Measured with immunoSEQ multiplex PCR; TCRdb has only the in-frame clones, and not every one. This table has roughly 48,000 clones, approximately 89% appearing once. The starting material was peripheral blood mononuclear cells (PBMCs), obtained before the fourth cycle of nivolumab. The origin of the receptors is a human donor with classical Hodgkin lymphoma.

A single count supports this clone. The chain couples TRBV29-1 to TRBJ2-7; 10 bases fit TRBD1. Trimming at V came to 0 bases and at J to 6 bases, leaving 11 bases not matched to a gene. The CDR3 sequence is 16 residues long. The germline CDR1 and CDR2 sequences are SQVTM and ANQGSEA. CDR3 in amino acids: CSVEDFIGTGDREQYF. The DNA for the CDR3 is TGCAGCGTTGAAGATTTCATCGGGACAGGGGATCGCGAGCAGTACTTC.

This chain uses TRBV18 with TRBJ1-2, with 7 bases fitting TRBD1. Trimming removed 5 bases from V and 1 base from J; junction bases left unmatched: 10. This CDR3 region has 16 residues. The germline gives CDR1 KGHSH, CDR2 LQKENI. The CDR3: CASSSIDRVHNYGYTF. CDR3 DNA sequence: TGTGCCAGCTCATCGATAGACAGGGTCCATAACTATGGCTACACCTTC.

V is TRBV7-9 and J is TRBJ1-2; D unresolved. From germline, CDR1 is SEHNR and CDR2 FQNEAQ (reference sequence). This CDR3 region has 15 residues. V was trimmed by 5 bases and J by 8 bases, leaving 21 bases between them. This CDR3 reads CASSPTDTPNEGYTF. For the CDR3, the DNA is TGTGCCAGCAGCCCTACAGACACCCCTAATGAGGGCTACACCTTC.

The rearrangement uses TRBV14 and TRBJ2-1, with 14 bases fitting TRBD2. The CDR3 runs 19 residues. The germline gives CDR1 SGHDN, CDR2 FVKESK. The V gene end was trimmed by 1 base and the J gene end by 0 bases; junction bases not matched to a gene: 5. CDR3 nucleotides: TGTGCCAGCAGCCAAGTGACTAGCGGGAGGGTGAGCTCCTACAATGAGCAGTTCTTC. Translating it yields CASSQVTSGRVSSYNEQFF. Looking up the rest from reference TRBV14 and TRBJ2-1 gives the full variable domain: EAGVTQFPSHSVIEKGQTVTLRCDPISGHDNLYWYRRVMGKEIKFLLHFVKESKQDESGMPNNRFLAERTGGTYSTLKVQPAELEDSGVYFCASSQVTSGRVSSYNEQFFGPGTRLTVL.

This chain links TRBV28 with TRBJ1-3; 8 nucleotides line up with TRBD1. Per germline, CDR1 MDHEN and CDR2 SYDVKM. J gave up 2 bases and V 7 bases, and 7 bases lay outside the gene matches. The CDR3 extends over 15 amino acids. The chain's CDR3 is CASTLETGAGNTIYF. CDR3 DNA: TGTGCCAGCACCTTAGAGACAGGGGCTGGAAACACCATATATTTT.

The chain is built from TRBV7-9 and TRBJ2-2, with D perhaps TRBD1 (6 bases). Trimming pared 6 bases from V and 0 bases from J, leaving 14 bases between. The CDR3 extends over 16 amino acids. Germline CDR1 and CDR2: SEHNR and FQNEAQ (reference sequence). The CDR3 loop is CASRRVEGANTGELFF. In DNA, the CDR3 is TGTGCCAGCAGACGAGTAGAGGGGGCGAACACCGGGGAGCTGTTTTTT.

The chain recombines TRBV2 with TRBJ1-6; maybe TRBD1 (6 bases). The CDR3 consists of 14 residues. Trimming took 7 bases from V and 4 from J, leaving 11 bases between them. The germline CDR1 and CDR2 sequences are SNHLY and FYNNEI. The CDR3 region has the DNA TGTGCCAGCAAAGGGGGGGCATATAATTCACCCCTCCACTTT. Protein product: CASKGGAYNSPLHF.

The CDR3 DNA follows: TGCAGCGTTTGGGGAGACACGTCCACAGATACGCAGTATTTT. This codes for CSVWGDTSTDTQYF. V is TRBV29-1 and J is TRBJ2-3, with D possibly TRBD2 on 5 matching bases. The V end lost 5 bases, the J end lost 2 bases, and 14 bases lay between the germline ends. Germline V gives CDR1 SQVTM, CDR2 ANQGSEA. The CDR3 consists of 14 residues.

This rearrangement joins TRBV27 to TRBJ2-1, with a tentative D call TRBD1 (6 bases). Trimming removed 1 base at V and 6 bases at J, with 13 bases between. Germline loops: CDR1 MNHEY, CDR2 SMNVEV (reference sequence). The CDR3 loop spans 15 amino acids. Here the CDR3 DNA reads TGTGCCAGCAGTTTATGGGGGCTGAGGATCAATGAGCAGTTCTTC. As protein: CASSLWGLRINEQFF.

This clone has a single count. This chain connects TRBV11-2 to TRBJ2-3, with 9 bases aligning to TRBD2. Germline V gene lookup returns CDR1 SGHAT and CDR2 FQNNGV. CDR3 length equals 16 residues. V dropped 4 bases and J dropped 2; count of bases not matched to a gene: 7. The CDR3 region is CASSSPGGGATDTQYF. The DNA for the CDR3 is TGTGCCAGCAGCTCCCCGGGCGGGGGGGCCACAGATACGCAGTATTTT.

The gene calls are TRBV10-3 and TRBJ2-3, with D perhaps TRBD2 (7 bases). V gave up 6 bases and J gave up 0 bases, with 16 bases separating them. CDR3 length: 16 amino acids. Germline-derived CDR1 and CDR2 are ENHRY and SYGVKD. CDR3 sequence reads: CAIRRGRVSSTDTQYF. The CDR3 coding sequence is TGTGCCATCAGGCGGGGGCGCGTTTCTAGCACAGATACGCAGTATTTT.

The genes are TRBV7-2 and TRBJ1-3; D is ambiguous. Germline assignment: CDR1 SGHTA and CDR2 FQGNSA. V was clipped by 1 base and J by 0 bases, with 10 bases between them. The CDR3 length is 16 residues. Written as DNA, the CDR3 is TGTGCCAGCAGCTTAGATTTTGGGCGCTCTGGAAACACCATATATTTT. Translated, it gives CASSLDFGRSGNTIYF. The entire variable domain, with the rest obtained from reference TRBV7-2 and TRBJ1-3, is as follows: GAGVSQSPSNKVTEKGKDVELRCDPISGHTALYWYRQSLGQGLEFLIYFQGNSAPDKSGLPSDRFSAERTGGSVSTLTIQRTQQEDSAVYLCASSLDFGRSGNTIYFGEGSWLTVV.

The chain links TRBV5-6 to TRBJ2-3; tentatively, D is TRBD2 (7 bases). The CDR3 consists of 16 residues. Germline-derived CDR1 and CDR2 are SGHDT and YYEEEE. The V and J ends lost 4 bases and 4 bases respectively, with 19 bases between them. In DNA form, the CDR3 reads TGTGCCAGCAGCGGGAGCGGCCCGGGGGGCGCAGATACGCAGTATTTT. Translating gives CASSGSGPGGADTQYF.

This sequence joins TRBV5-4 and TRBJ2-5, with a weak D call TRBD1 (6 bases). The ends were cut back, 5 bases at V and 1 base at J, with 12 bases in the middle. Germline V lookup: CDR1 SGHNT, CDR2 YYREEE (reference sequence). The CDR3 has 14 residues. The CDR3, as DNA: TGTGCCAGCAGGACACAGGGAATCCAAGAGACCCAGTACTTC. Translating gives CASRTQGIQETQYF.

The J gene is TRBJ2-5, the V gene TRBV19; D gene ambiguous. V lost 3 bases to trimming and J lost 4 bases, with 9 bases between them. The CDR3 sequence is 13 residues long. Germline CDR1 LNHDA, CDR2 SQIVND (reference sequence). The CDR3 DNA reads as TGTGCCAGTAGTATCGCGCTCAGAGAGACCCAGTACTTC. Amino acid sequence: CASSIALRETQYF.

The chain joins TRBV9 to TRBJ1-5; D not certain. This CDR3 has 14 amino acids. Germline CDR1 reads SGDLS; CDR2 reads YYNGEE. The V and J ends lost 0 bases and 1 base respectively, with 5 bases between them. The CDR3 DNA follows: TGTGCCAGCAGCGTAGGAGGGAGCAATCAGCCCCAGCATTTT. It specifies CASSVGGSNQPQHF. The full variable domain, with the rest looked up from reference TRBV9 and TRBJ1-5, is DSGVTQTPKHLITATGQRVTLRCSPRSGDLSVYWYQQSLDQGLQFLIQYYNGEERAKGNILERFSAQQFPDLHSELNLSSLELGDSALYFCASSVGGSNQPQHFGDGTRLSIL.

The chain uses TRBV5-1 and TRBJ2-1; 8 bases map to TRBD2. The CDR3 consists of 15 residues. The V gene end was trimmed by 4 bases and the J gene end by 4 bases; junction bases not matched to a gene: 7. Germline V CDR1 and CDR2: SGHRS, YFSETQ. CDR3 protein: CASSRAGETYNEQFF. Written as DNA, the CDR3 is TGCGCCAGCAGCCGAGCGGGAGAGACTTACAATGAGCAGTTCTTC. The full variable domain, in which reference TRBV5-1 and TRBJ2-1 provide the parts outside the CDR3, is KAGVTQTPRYLIKTRGQQVTLSCSPISGHRSVSWYQQTPGQGLQFLFEYFSETQRNKGNFPGRFSGRQFSNSRSEMNVSTLELGDSALYLCASSRAGETYNEQFFGPGTRLTVL.

This CDR3 is CASSHPSQGTSSSYEQYF. The CDR3 bases are TGTGCCAGCTCTCACCCTTCACAGGGTACTTCGAGCTCCTACGAGCAGTACTTC. V and J are TRBV7-2 and TRBJ2-7; D possibly corresponds to TRBD1 (6 bases). Between the trimmed V and J ends, which lost 8 bases and 0 bases, there was a span of 26 bases. CDR3 length equals 18 residues. Germline V gene sequence: CDR1 SGHTA, CDR2 FQGNSA.

The rearrangement uses TRBV7-2 and TRBJ2-7; no definite D call. The CDR3 length is 15 residues. The V gene's germline CDR1 is SGHTA and CDR2 FQGNSA. V dropped 4 bases and J dropped 3 bases, with 16 bases sitting between them. The CDR3, as DNA: TGTGCCAGCAGCTCCTACACAAGGGCTAGCTACGAGCAGTACTTC. This gives the protein CASSSYTRASYEQYF.

The V and J genes are TRBV5-1 and TRBJ2-1; no reliable D call. V was shortened by 3 bases and J by 5 bases, with 12 bases between the two germline ends. Per germline, CDR1 SGHRS and CDR2 YFSETQ. This CDR3 has 14 amino acids. CDR3 protein: CASSWNTEDNEQFF. In nucleotides, the CDR3 is TGCGCCAGCAGCTGGAATACAGAAGACAATGAGCAGTTCTTC.

This chain links TRBV6-1 with TRBJ1-4; D perhaps matches TRBD1 (6 bases). The V end was cut by 4 bases, the J end by 3 bases, with 12 bases between. This CDR3 is built from 15 residues. Germline CDR1 reads MNHNS; CDR2 reads SASEGT. The CDR3 DNA is TGTGCCAGCAGTGGGCAGACAGGCCCTAATGAAAAACTGTTTTTT. Encoded protein: CASSGQTGPNEKLFF.

The chain uses TRBV6-6 and TRBJ1-3, with D possibly being TRBD1 (5 bases). This CDR3 spans 15 amino acids. The germline V gene encodes CDR1 MNHNY and CDR2 SVGAGI (reference sequence). V was pared by 5 bases and J by 0 bases, with 11 bases between. The CDR3 sequence: CASSLTDISGNTIYF. The CDR3, as DNA: TGTGCCAGCAGTCTAACGGACATCTCTGGAAACACCATATATTTT.

The chain is built from TRBV5-1 and TRBJ2-7; D may match TRBD1 or TRBD2 (5 bases each). The CDR3 spans 15 residues. V dropped 4 bases and J dropped 3 bases, with 17 bases sitting between them. Looked up from germline, CDR1 is SGHRS and CDR2 is YFSETQ. CDR3 protein: CASSHTSGTNYEQYF. In DNA, the CDR3 is TGCGCCAGCAGCCATACCTCCGGGACCAACTACGAGCAGTACTTC.

In this sample, this clone is large (0.1 to 1%). V gene TRBV21-1 combines with J gene TRBJ1-5. TRBV21-1 is recorded as a pseudogene. The CDR3 covers 20 residues. The DNA of the CDR3 is TGTGCCAGCAGCAGCCTAAAAGATAAAGGGTGGGAATATAGCAATCAGCCCCAGCATTTT. Protein sequence: CASSSLKDKGWEYSNQPQHF.

The chain joins TRBV6-6 to TRBJ2-2; 11 nucleotides match TRBD1. Germline V gene sequence: CDR1 MNHNY, CDR2 SVGAGI (reference sequence). Trimming took 6 bases from V and 7 from J; bases not matched to a gene: 7. CDR3 length equals 15 residues. The CDR3 DNA reads TGTGCCAGCAGCCAGGACAGGGGGCGCGACGGGGAGCTGTTTTTT. Its translation: CASSQDRGRDGELFF.

This clone was seen only a few times. This chain links TRBV16 with TRBJ2-4; the D is unclear. Germline lookup yields CDR1 KGHSY and CDR2 FQNENV. Trimming removed 2 bases at V and 0 bases at J, with 5 bases between. CDR3 length: 14 residues. The CDR3 coding sequence is TGTGCCAGCAGCCAAGGCAGAGCCAAAAACATTCAGTACTTC. Its translation: CASSQGRAKNIQYF.

This chain links TRBV5-8 with TRBJ1-3, with D possibly TRBD1 on 5 matching bases. The V and J ends lost 4 bases and 0 bases respectively, with 14 bases between them. This CDR3 is built from 16 residues. Per the germline V gene, CDR1 is SGHTS and CDR2 is YDEGEE. In DNA form, the CDR3 reads TGTGCCAGCAGCCGAACTACGAGGGGCTCTGGAAACACCATATATTTT. This codes for CASSRTTRGSGNTIYF.

This clone was picked up a small number of times. V is TRBV11-2 and J is TRBJ1-1; D remains ambiguous. Trimming shortened V by 2 bases and J by 11 bases, and 9 bases separated the two germline ends. The germline gives CDR1 SGHAT, CDR2 FQNNGV. This CDR3 has 11 residues. In DNA, the CDR3 is TGTGCCAGCAGCTTAAACGGTCGGGCTTTCTTT. The encoded protein is CASSLNGRAFF.

The J gene is TRBJ1-1, the V gene TRBV5-1, with D unresolved. The germline CDR1 and CDR2 sequences are SGHRS and YFSETQ. V was pared by 0 bases and J by 3 bases, with 9 bases between. This CDR3 is 14 amino acids long. The CDR3 nucleotides are TGCGCCAGCAGCTTGGAAGATCTGGACACTGAAGCTTTCTTT. Translating it yields CASSLEDLDTEAFF.